Listed here is a single TCR beta chain. This CDR3 spans 13 amino acids. CDR1 is GTSNPN, CDR2 SVGIG, per germline (reference sequence). The V and J ends lost 6 bases and 4 bases respectively, with 15 bases between them. The data originate from a study of cytomegalovirus exposure and HLA in healthy donors. The PCR had 60 Vbeta and 13 Jbeta primers. The method was immunoSEQ multiplex PCR; TCRdb's version includes in-frame clones alone and lacks a portion of them. The sample has approximately 160,000 clones; 81% are singletons. The rearrangement uses TRBV30 and TRBJ1-1; D is possibly TRBD1 (6 bases). The origin of this receptor is a young woman in good health and CMV-seronegative. The sequencing sample was made of PBMCs. CDR3 bases: TGTGCCTGCACGGTACAGGGCGCCACTGAAGCTTTCTTT. It codes for CACTVQGATEAFF.